Listed below are T cell receptor beta chains from one sample, sequenced in a study of vaccination and CD4 T cells after COVID-19. TCRdb reprocessed the PCR reads with MiXCR, giving one entry per CDR3 protein. The sample has roughly 17,000 distinct CDR3 sequences, 70% seen once. Which antigens these TCRs recognize remains unknown. Source material: CD4+ T cells from blood, cultured in vitro. These receptors originate from a human donor who had recovered from COVID-19. CDR3s include the opening cysteine and the closing phenylalanine or tryptophan. Each record gives: D gene, CDR3 length, clone size, J gene, V gene, CDR3 protein, CDR3 DNA. D genes are given only for firm matches. Only part of the rows carry a size: once, few, many, or a class if the clone is expanded.

-	13	-	TRBJ1-5	TRBV19	CASRGQGNQPQHF	TGTGCCAGTAGGGGCCAGGGGAATCAGCCCCAGCATTTT
-	15	-	TRBJ1-5	TRBV27	CASSLVRGSNQPQHF	TGTGCCAGCAGTTTAGTGAGGGGTAGCAATCAGCCCCAGCATTTT
-	17	-	TRBJ1-5	TRBV19	CATGTGAWEISNQPQHF	TGTGCCACCGGGACCGGGGCGTGGGAAATTAGCAATCAGCCCCAGCATTTT
-	15	-	TRBJ2-4	TRBV2	CASREGGGPKNIQYF	TGTGCCAGCAGGGAAGGGGGAGGGCCCAAAAACATTCAGTACTTC
-	15	-	TRBJ1-5	TRBV6-1	CASSPGAKLNQPQHF	TGTGCCAGCAGTCCGGGTGCAAAACTCAATCAGCCCCAGCATTTT
-	14	once	TRBJ1-1	TRBV20-1	CSAPSRASSTEAFF	TGCAGTGCTCCCTCCAGGGCCTCTAGCACTGAAGCTTTCTTT
TRBD1	14	-	TRBJ1-1	TRBV19	CACDRGHENAEAFF	TGTGCCTGTGACAGGGGGCACGAGAACGCTGAAGCTTTCTTT
-	16	-	TRBJ1-6	TRBV28	CASLRGQGSYNSPLHF	TGTGCCAGCCTGCGGGGGCAGGGTAGCTATAATTCACCCCTCCACTTT
-	16	-	TRBJ1-1	TRBV2	CASRPPGREVGTEAFF	TGTGCCAGCAGGCCTCCAGGCAGGGAAGTTGGGACTGAAGCTTTCTTT
TRBD1	15	-	TRBJ2-2	TRBV19	CASSDQTGLAGELFF	TGTGCCAGTAGTGACCAGACAGGGTTGGCCGGGGAGCTGTTTTTT
-	13	-	TRBJ2-7	TRBV2	CASSLQNSYEQYF	TGTGCCAGCAGTCTACAGAACTCCTACGAGCAGTACTTC
TRBD1	14	-	TRBJ1-5	TRBV6-1	CATHIDRGGQPQHF	TGTGCCACCCACATCGACAGGGGTGGTCAGCCCCAGCATTTT
TRBD1	13	-	TRBJ1-5	TRBV20-1	CSAKQGGNQPQHF	TGCAGTGCAAAACAGGGGGGCAATCAGCCCCAGCATTTT
TRBD2	14	-	TRBJ2-1	TRBV5-1	CASSLWRGDNEQFF	TGCGCCAGCAGCTTGTGGCGGGGGGACAATGAGCAGTTCTTC
TRBD1	13	-	TRBJ2-5	TRBV6-1	CASSRDRVETQYF	TGTGCCAGCAGTCGGGACAGGGTTGAGACCCAGTACTTC
TRBD2	17	-	TRBJ2-2	TRBV20-1	CSASRLAGGLGTGELFF	TGCAGTGCTAGTAGACTAGCGGGGGGCCTAGGCACCGGGGAGCTGTTTTTT
-	14	-	TRBJ1-1	TRBV20-1	CSADPSGARGQAFF	TGCAGTGCTGACCCCTCAGGGGCGCGAGGTCAAGCTTTCTTT
TRBD2	15	-	TRBJ2-1	TRBV19	CASSFGTSVYNEQFF	TGTGCCAGTAGTTTCGGGACTAGCGTTTACAATGAGCAGTTCTTC
-	13	-	TRBJ2-1	TRBV6-5	CASSYREYNEQFF	TGTGCCAGCAGTTATAGAGAGTACAATGAGCAGTTCTTC
TRBD1	14	-	TRBJ1-2	TRBV6-1	CASRGTGGAYGYTF	TGTGCCAGCAGGGGGACAGGGGGCGCTTATGGCTACACCTTC
-	14	-	TRBJ1-1	TRBV6-1	CASSAKVMNTEAFF	TGTGCCAGCTCCGCAAAGGTAATGAACACTGAAGCTTTCTTT
TRBD1	17	-	TRBJ1-1	TRBV11-3	CASSLEGAVWVNTEAFF	TGTGCCAGCAGCTTGGAGGGGGCGGTCTGGGTGAACACTGAAGCTTTCTTT
TRBD2	17	-	TRBJ2-5	TRBV11-3	CASSSFPGLAGQETQYF	TGTGCCAGCAGCTCCTTTCCTGGACTAGCGGGACAAGAGACCCAGTACTTC
-	13	once	TRBJ1-2	TRBV7-8	CASSLNLGYGYTF	TGTGCCAGCAGCTTAAATTTGGGGTACGGCTACACCTTC
-	11	once	TRBJ1-5	TRBV19	CASMPSKPQHF	TGTGCCAGTATGCCCTCTAAGCCCCAGCATTTT
TRBD1	17	-	TRBJ2-3	TRBV24-1	CATSDYRGQGEGDTQYF	TGTGCCACCAGTGATTATCGGGGACAGGGGGAAGGAGATACGCAGTATTTT
-	14	-	TRBJ1-5	TRBV19	CASSIGPSNQPQHF	TGTGCCAGTAGTATCGGCCCTAGCAATCAGCCCCAGCATTTT
TRBD2	14	-	TRBJ2-5	TRBV11-3	CASSQRTSGETQYF	TGTGCCAGCAGCCAACGGACTAGCGGGGAGACCCAGTACTTC